The entry below gives a single TCR beta chain sequence along with its context. The antigen is unknown. The CDR3 totals 14 residues. In germline, CDR1 is SEHNR, CDR2 FQNEAQ (reference sequence). The J segment lost 0 bases and the V segment lost 5 bases, leaving 3 bases of the junction unmatched. The whole isolated RNA underwent reverse transcription, so sequencing captured expressed TCRB transcripts. Clones were sequenced by immunoSEQ multiplex PCR, and TCRdb holds only the in-frame ones, with some missing. The table lists 60,000 to 75,000 clones, 45% to 50% of them singletons. This sample is part of a study of beta chain features in type 1 diabetes. Study findings and constraints: Among all four CD4+ subsets, Type 1 diabetes patients had TCRB CDR3s that were moderately but significantly shorter.

Sequenced: central memory CD4+ T cells from blood. The rearrangement joins TRBV7-9 to TRBJ1-1; 7 bases map to TRBD1. The TCR was taken from a man between 25 and 39 years old with type 1 diabetes. CDR3: CASSPGQLNTEAFF. The CDR3 bases are TGTGCCAGCAGCCCGGGACAGCTGAACACTGAAGCTTTCTTT.